Each of the 25 T cell receptor beta chains below was sequenced from the same sample in a study of identical twins (dated by TCRdb to the mid-2010s). The library was built by means of 5' RACE. Sequencing took place on an Illumina HiSeq 2000. The public sequencing data were trimmed at Q25 with fastp and processed into clonotypes with MiXCR by TCRdb, which kept only in-frame beta chains. CDR3 protein sequences are deduplicated, and each keeps its most common genes and DNA. For this sample the table gives hundreds of thousands of distinct CDR3 sequences, of which 8.6% were detected only once. The ten largest make up 0.75% to 1% of the sample. The same sample was also used in a study of yellow fever vaccine responses in identical twins.

The specimen sequenced was PBMCs. These receptors all come from a woman aged 18-29 years in good health.

Here the CDR3 reads CASSLGYGGYTF. For the CDR3, the DNA is TGTGCCAGCAGTCTAGGGTACGGCGGCTACACCTTC. The rearrangement uses TRBV27 and TRBJ1-2; no firm D call. The V gene lost 5 bases and the J gene lost 8 bases, with 12 bases spanning the gap. CDR1 MNHEY and CDR2 SMNVEV come from the germline V gene (reference sequence). This CDR3 comprises 12 residues.

This clonotype was found many times. The V and J genes are TRBV12-3 or TRBV12-4 and TRBJ1-1; D remains ambiguous. The CDR3 runs 11 residues. Trimming took off 5 bases at V and 7 bases at J, with 8 bases between the two ends. CDR3 in amino acids: CASSRQVEAFF. CDR3 sequence (DNA): TGTGCCAGCAGTCGACAAGTTGAAGCTTTCTTT.

A word on this clonotype: Given a much more abundant clone one base away, this may be a read error. This chain uses TRBV6-5 with TRBJ2-1; D gene ambiguous. Germline V CDR1 and CDR2: MNHEY, SVGAGI. Trimming pared 6 bases from V and 0 bases from J, leaving 9 bases between. The CDR3 is 14 amino acids. The CDR3 DNA follows: TGTGCCAGCAGATACATGGGCTCCTACAATGAGCAGTTCTTC. Translating it yields CASRYMGSYNEQFF.

In this sample, this clonotype turned up many times. The rearrangement uses TRBV10-3 and TRBJ2-3; D may be TRBD1 (6 bases). The CDR3 runs to 16 residues. Trimming removed 0 bases from V and 2 bases from J, with 12 bases in between. The V gene's germline CDR1 is ENHRY and CDR2 SYGVKD. The CDR3 DNA sequence: TGTGCCATCAGTGAGTCGGACAGATCTAACACAGATACGCAGTATTTT. Its translation: CAISESDRSNTDTQYF.

This clonotype has a count of ten or more. The V gene is TRBV7-3, the J gene TRBJ2-1, with no clear D. The CDR3 is made up of 13 amino acids. Per the germline V gene, CDR1 is SGHTA and CDR2 is FQGTGA. V lost 5 bases and J 9 bases, leaving 14 bases between the germline ends. The CDR3 reads CASSIIKDGEQFF. The CDR3 DNA is TGTGCCAGCAGCATTATTAAGGACGGTGAGCAGTTCTTC.

The sample holds many counts of this clonotype. This chain connects TRBV28 to TRBJ1-5; 9 bases agree with TRBD1. V gave up 7 bases and J gave up 2 bases; unmatched junction bases: 6. This CDR3 comprises 15 residues. In germline, CDR1 is MDHEN, CDR2 SYDVKM. CDR3 sequence (DNA): TGTGCCAGCACCAGGACAGGGGTTCGCAATCAGCCCCAGCATTTT. Its translation is CASTRTGVRNQPQHF.

The gene calls are TRBV2 and TRBJ2-5; TRBD1 matches 8 bases. Germline lookup yields CDR1 SNHLY and CDR2 FYNNEI. V lost 1 base, J lost 5 bases, and 6 bases stayed unmatched. The CDR3 loop spans 15 amino acids. CDR3 in DNA: TGTGCCAGCAGTGAAGGTGGCAGGGGGCTGGAGACCCAGTACTTC. Translating it yields CASSEGGRGLETQYF.

The rearrangement joins TRBV11-2 to TRBJ2-1; D call uncertain. The CDR3 runs to 13 residues. Per the germline V gene, CDR1 is SGHAT and CDR2 is FQNNGV. V shed 0 bases and J shed 7 bases, with 7 bases lying between them. The CDR3 region has the DNA TGTGCCAGCAGCTTAGATACCCCTAATGAGCAGTTCTTC. Amino acids: CASSLDTPNEQFF.

This clonotype was found a few times. The chain links TRBV24-1 to TRBJ2-1; D may correspond to TRBD1 or TRBD2 (5 bases each). The CDR3 has 14 residues. Germline V gene lookup returns CDR1 KGHDR and CDR2 SFDVKD. Trimming cost V 6 bases and J 2 bases, with 10 bases left between them. The CDR3 DNA sequence: TGTGCCACCAGTACGAGGGGCGCCTACAATGAGCAGTTCTTC. Protein product: CATSTRGAYNEQFF.

This clonotype has only a few counts. The V gene is TRBV30, the J gene TRBJ1-2; D is uncertain. This CDR3 spans 14 amino acids. The germline CDR1 and CDR2 sequences are GTSNPN and SVGIG (reference sequence). V was shortened by 3 bases and J by 2 bases, with 13 bases between the two germline ends. The DNA of the CDR3 is TGTGCCTGGAGCCCCCTAACTGAGAACTATGGCTACACCTTC. It is translated as CAWSPLTENYGYTF.

This clonotype was recorded many times. The chain carries TRBV5-6 and TRBJ2-7, with TRBD1 identical over 8 bases. From germline, CDR1 is SGHDT and CDR2 YYEEEE. After removal of 2 bases from V and 0 bases from J, the junction contained 7 bases not matched to a gene. The CDR3 covers 16 residues. CDR3 sequence: CASSLINRGSSYEQYF. Here the CDR3 DNA reads TGTGCCAGCAGCTTAATCAACAGGGGGAGCTCCTACGAGCAGTACTTC.

This chain joins TRBV7-2 and TRBJ2-2; D ambiguous. Germline V gene data show CDR1 as SGHTA and CDR2 as FQGNSA. Trimming stripped 5 bases from V and 8 bases from J, with 9 bases between. The length of the CDR3 is 12 residues. CDR3 coding DNA: TGTGCCAGCAGCCTCCCGGGTGGGGAGCTGTTTTTT. Residues: CASSLPGGELFF. The variable domain in full, with the rest retrieved from reference TRBV7-2 and TRBJ2-2, is GAGVSQSPSNKVTEKGKDVELRCDPISGHTALYWYRQSLGQGLEFLIYFQGNSAPDKSGLPSDRFSAERTGGSVSTLTIQRTQQEDSAVYLCASSLPGGELFFGEGSRLTVL.

The V gene is TRBV7-6, the J gene TRBJ2-7; D possibly corresponds to TRBD1 (6 bases). This CDR3 is 16 amino acids long. The V end was cut by 1 base, the J end by 2 bases, with 15 bases between. CDR1 and CDR2 (germline): SGHVS, FNYEAQ. The CDR3 loop reads CASSLGVPGQTYEQYF. CDR3 coding DNA: TGTGCCAGCAGCTTAGGGGTACCGGGACAAACCTACGAGCAGTACTTC.

This clonotype was counted ten times or more. The V call is TRBV12-3 or TRBV12-4, the J call TRBJ2-5; D tentatively fits TRBD1 or TRBD2 (5 bases each). The CDR3 length is 17 residues. With 6 bases removed from V and 2 bases from J, the gap between germline ends came to 22 bases. The CDR3 DNA reads TGTGCCAGCAGCCCGGGACCGTGGGAAGCCTGGCAAGAGACCCAGTACTTC. It yields the protein CASSPGPWEAWQETQYF.

Ten or more counts support this clonotype. The V gene is TRBV7-2, the J gene TRBJ2-1; the D is unclear. The CDR3 length is 15 residues. The germline V gene has CDR1 SGHTA and CDR2 FQGNSA. V shed 5 bases and J shed 3 bases, with 14 bases lying between them. CDR3 bases: TGTGCCAGCAGCATAAGTAAGGCCCGCTACAATGAGCAGTTCTTC. This translates into CASSISKARYNEQFF.

This clonotype was detected ten times or more. J is TRBJ2-7 and V is TRBV5-5; no clear D. This CDR3 contains 13 residues. CDR1 SGHKS and CDR2 YYEKEE come from the germline V gene (reference sequence). Trimming stripped 4 bases from V and 4 bases from J, with 12 bases between. The CDR3 region has the DNA TGTGCCAGCAGCCCAACATTACCGTACGAGCAGTACTTC. Residues: CASSPTLPYEQYF.

About this clonotype: The conserved closing phenylalanine or tryptophan is absent in this CDR3, likely reflecting a read error. This chain connects TRBV11-2 to TRBJ1-1; D not certain. CDR1 is SGHAT and CDR2 is FQNNGV in the germline V gene. This CDR3 has 14 residues. V lost 1 base to trimming and J lost 3 bases, with 9 bases between them. This CDR3 is CASSLGEKYTEAFL. In DNA form, the CDR3 reads TGTGCCAGCAGCTTAGGGGAGAAGTACACTGAAGCTTTCCTT.

This clonotype was recorded at least ten times. The chain uses TRBV6-5 and TRBJ1-5, with no clear D. CDR3 length: 14 amino acids. V dropped 0 bases and J dropped 7 bases, with 10 bases sitting between them. The germline V gene encodes CDR1 MNHEY and CDR2 SVGAGI. CDR3: CASSYSMGEQPQHF. The CDR3 DNA follows: TGTGCCAGCAGTTACTCAATGGGAGAACAGCCCCAGCATTTT.

This clonotype occurred many times. The rearrangement uses TRBV29-1 and TRBJ2-2; TRBD1 agrees at 8 bases. In germline, CDR1 is SQVTM, CDR2 ANQGSEA. The CDR3 runs 14 residues. Trimming cost V 3 bases and J 2 bases; bases outside gene matches: 2. The CDR3 here is CSVDGTGNTGELFF. The CDR3 nucleotides are TGCAGCGTTGATGGGACAGGCAACACCGGGGAGCTGTTTTTT.

This clonotype has ten or more counts. The chain joins TRBV18 to TRBJ2-5; TRBD1 agrees at 7 bases. CDR1 and CDR2 from the germline V gene are KGHSH and LQKENI. The J segment lost 2 bases and the V segment lost 6 bases, leaving 9 bases of the junction unmatched. The CDR3 runs to 15 residues. CDR3 coding DNA: TGTGCCAGCTCGTCTAACAGGGGCCGGCAAGAGACCCAGTACTTC. Its protein is CASSSNRGRQETQYF. Full variable domain (missing parts from reference TRBV18 and TRBJ2-5): NAGVMQNPRHLVRRRGQEARLRCSPMKGHSHVYWYRQLPEEGLKFMVYLQKENIIDESGMPKERFSAEFPKEGPSILRIQQVVRGDSAAYFCASSSNRGRQETQYFGPGTRLLVL.

This clonotype was counted only a few times. The chain combines TRBV7-9 with TRBJ2-5, with 10 bases fitting TRBD1. Germline loops: CDR1 SEHNR, CDR2 FQNEAQ (reference sequence). V was clipped by 8 bases and J by 3 bases; unmatched bases: 9. The CDR3 is 15 amino acids. The CDR3 coding sequence is TGTGCCAGCGCAAGTGGCGGGACAGGGGAAGAGACCCAGTACTTC. Protein sequence: CASASGGTGEETQYF.

This clonotype was detected many times. The chain uses TRBV24-1 and TRBJ2-1; D possibly uses TRBD1 or TRBD2 (5 bases each). Trimming pared 3 bases from V and 7 bases from J, leaving 15 bases between. The CDR3 totals 15 residues. Per the germline V gene, CDR1 is KGHDR and CDR2 is SFDVKD. CDR3 protein: CATSDLGTGGNEQFF. In DNA form, the CDR3 reads TGTGCCACCAGTGATCTGGGGACCGGCGGTAATGAGCAGTTCTTC.

This clonotype has more than one count but fewer than ten. V usage is TRBV7-9 and J usage is TRBJ2-7; TRBD1 might be the D (5 bases). CDR3 size: 13 residues. V lost 6 bases and J 0 bases, leaving 9 bases between the germline ends. Germline V gene lookup returns CDR1 SEHNR and CDR2 FQNEAQ (reference sequence). The CDR3 DNA reads TGTGCCAGCAGAAACAGGAACTCCTACGAGCAGTACTTC. This encodes CASRNRNSYEQYF.

This clonotype was recorded at least ten times. V and J are TRBV7-2 and TRBJ1-5, with no clear D. Per germline, CDR1 SGHTA and CDR2 FQGNSA. V lost 1 base and J 7 bases, leaving 14 bases between the germline ends. The CDR3 is 15 amino acids. CDR3 in amino acids: CASSLGPWLGQPQHF. As DNA, the CDR3 is TGTGCCAGCAGCTTAGGGCCCTGGTTGGGCCAGCCCCAGCATTTT.

This clonotype was observed a handful of times. The V call is TRBV4-3, the J call TRBJ2-3; D not certain. The length of the CDR3 is 14 residues. Trimming cost V 1 base and J 2 bases, with 7 bases left between them. Germline lookup yields CDR1 LGHNA and CDR2 YSLEER. In DNA, the CDR3 is TGCGCCAGCAGCCAAGCGACTTCCACAGATACGCAGTATTTT. This gives the protein CASSQATSTDTQYF.